The rows below give T cell receptor beta chains drawn from one sample of a study of T cell clusters in autoimmune cytopenias. TCRdb re-called the multiplex PCR reads and gives one entry per CDR3 protein, without DNA. The sample table sets out under 11,000 distinct CDR3 sequences. These data were also filed under a second study, of T cell repertoires in aging, cancer and after chemotherapy.

The material sequenced was peripheral blood. These receptors all stem from a human donor in good health. Each CDR3 is given with its conserved first and last residue. Each record gives: CDR3 protein, J gene, clone size, V gene. Where a row states a size, it is once, few, many or the class of an expanded clone; other rows omit it.

cdr3_aa: CASSKSQVGELFF
j_call: TRBJ1-4
clone_size: NA
v_call: TRBV6-1

cdr3_aa: CASSPSGANVLTF
j_call: TRBJ2-6
clone_size: medium-sized
v_call: TRBV27

cdr3_aa: CASSPGNRRADTQYF
j_call: TRBJ2-3
clone_size: NA
v_call: TRBV12-3/TRBV12-4

cdr3_aa: CSAPSPRRNILSNEQFF
j_call: TRBJ2-1
clone_size: NA
v_call: TRBV20-1

cdr3_aa: CASSLAVSGGNEQFF
j_call: TRBJ2-1
clone_size: medium-sized
v_call: TRBV7-6

cdr3_aa: CASSSAFGTLYEQYF
j_call: TRBJ2-7
clone_size: NA
v_call: TRBV6-2/TRBV6-3

cdr3_aa: CASSSRPAPGAQYF
j_call: TRBJ2-5
clone_size: NA
v_call: TRBV7-6

cdr3_aa: CASRQSNQPQHF
j_call: TRBJ1-5
clone_size: NA
v_call: TRBV6-5

cdr3_aa: CASSLAGIGNTIYF
j_call: TRBJ1-3
clone_size: medium-sized
v_call: TRBV6-5

cdr3_aa: CASRPTGYSNQPQHF
j_call: TRBJ1-5
clone_size: NA
v_call: TRBV6-5

cdr3_aa: CSLGLAGGWTDTQYF
j_call: TRBJ2-3
clone_size: medium-sized
v_call: TRBV29-1

cdr3_aa: CASSPLSLAGGLNTGELFF
j_call: TRBJ2-2
clone_size: NA
v_call: TRBV18

cdr3_aa: CASSSRTSSSDTQYF
j_call: TRBJ2-3
clone_size: NA
v_call: TRBV12-3/TRBV12-4

cdr3_aa: CAARGNGDTQYF
j_call: TRBJ2-3
clone_size: NA
v_call: TRBV6-2/TRBV6-3

cdr3_aa: CASSLAPRANTGELFF
j_call: TRBJ2-2
clone_size: NA
v_call: TRBV7-9

cdr3_aa: CASSSWTQTYEQYF
j_call: TRBJ2-7
clone_size: NA
v_call: TRBV5-4

cdr3_aa: CASSEVPSYGYTF
j_call: TRBJ1-2
clone_size: medium-sized
v_call: TRBV19

cdr3_aa: CASSYSNRGGNEQFF
j_call: TRBJ2-1
clone_size: NA
v_call: TRBV6-9

cdr3_aa: CASKGILRYSTDTQYF
j_call: TRBJ2-3
clone_size: medium-sized
v_call: TRBV19